This TCR beta chain was captured by sequencing in a study of blood T cell repertoires in COVID-19. At the level of the study: T cells, B-cell-depleted T cells, or PBMCs provided the cDNA or gDNA that served as material.

Sequenced by immunoSEQ multiplex PCR; TCRdb stores in-frame clones only, minus some. The sample has roughly 300,000 clones, 85% seen once. Enrollees, about 18 to 95 years old, lived in about two dozen US areas. Allocation to cohorts depended on clinical history reported by the participants. The CDR3 totals 16 residues. With V trimmed by 0 bases and J by 5 bases, 5 bases remained unmatched. Germline CDR1 reads SGHRS; CDR2 reads YFSETQ. This rearrangement joins TRBV5-1 to TRBJ2-1; 10 nucleotides agree with TRBD2. The specimen was PBMCs or T cells enriched from blood (not recorded which). This clonotype was obtained from a woman between 50 and 59 years old who had recovered from COVID-19. The CDR3 region is CASSLGLAGAHNEQFF. Written as DNA, the CDR3 is TGCGCCAGCAGCTTGGGGCTAGCGGGAGCCCACAATGAGCAGTTCTTC. Combining the CDR3 with reference TRBV5-1 and TRBJ2-1 gives the whole variable domain KAGVTQTPRYLIKTRGQQVTLSCSPISGHRSVSWYQQTPGQGLQFLFEYFSETQRNKGNFPGRFSGRQFSNSRSEMNVSTLELGDSALYLCASSLGLAGAHNEQFFGPGTRLTVL.